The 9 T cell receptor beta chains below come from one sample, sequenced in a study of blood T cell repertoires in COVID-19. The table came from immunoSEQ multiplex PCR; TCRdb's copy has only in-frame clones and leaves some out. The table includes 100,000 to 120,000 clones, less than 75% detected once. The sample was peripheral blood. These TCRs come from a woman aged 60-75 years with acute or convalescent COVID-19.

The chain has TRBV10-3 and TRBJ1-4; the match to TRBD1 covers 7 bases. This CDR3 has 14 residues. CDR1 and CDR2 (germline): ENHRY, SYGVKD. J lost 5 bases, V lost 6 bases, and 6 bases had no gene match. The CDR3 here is CAIRTGTENEKLFF. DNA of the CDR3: TGTGCCATCAGAACCGGGACAGAAAATGAAAAACTGTTTTTT.

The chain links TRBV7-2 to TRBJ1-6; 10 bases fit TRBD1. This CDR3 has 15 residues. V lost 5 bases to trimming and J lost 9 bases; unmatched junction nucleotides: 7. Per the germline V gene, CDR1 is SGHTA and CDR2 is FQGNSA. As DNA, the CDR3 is TGTGCCAGCAGCACAGGGACAGGGGTTACTTCACCCCTCCACTTT. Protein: CASSTGTGVTSPLHF.

CDR3 residues: CSASAHEGNTIYF. As DNA, the CDR3 is TGCAGTGCTAGTGCCCACGAGGGAAACACCATATATTTT. The V call is TRBV20-1, the J call TRBJ1-3; D is uncertain. The CDR3 length is 13 residues. The V end was cut by 3 bases, the J end by 4 bases, with 10 bases between. CDR1 DFQATT and CDR2 SNEGSKA come from the germline V gene (reference sequence).

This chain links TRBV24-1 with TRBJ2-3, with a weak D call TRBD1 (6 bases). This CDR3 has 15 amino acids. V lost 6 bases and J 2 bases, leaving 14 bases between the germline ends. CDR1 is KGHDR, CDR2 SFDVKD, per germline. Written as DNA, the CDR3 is TGTGCCACCAGTCCGACGGGACACAACACAGATACGCAGTATTTT. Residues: CATSPTGHNTDTQYF.

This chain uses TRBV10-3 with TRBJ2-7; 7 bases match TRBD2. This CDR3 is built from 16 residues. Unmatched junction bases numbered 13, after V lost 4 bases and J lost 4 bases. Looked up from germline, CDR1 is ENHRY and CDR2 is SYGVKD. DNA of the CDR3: TGTGCCATCAGTGGGCGGGGGACCATTCAAACTTACGAGCAGTACTTC. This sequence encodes CAISGRGTIQTYEQYF.

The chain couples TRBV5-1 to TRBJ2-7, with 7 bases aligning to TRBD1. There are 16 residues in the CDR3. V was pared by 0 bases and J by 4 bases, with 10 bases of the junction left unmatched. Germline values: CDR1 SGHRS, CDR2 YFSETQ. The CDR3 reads CASSLAGVPGQYEQYF. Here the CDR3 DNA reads TGCGCCAGCAGCTTGGCCGGGGTACCGGGACAGTACGAGCAGTACTTC.

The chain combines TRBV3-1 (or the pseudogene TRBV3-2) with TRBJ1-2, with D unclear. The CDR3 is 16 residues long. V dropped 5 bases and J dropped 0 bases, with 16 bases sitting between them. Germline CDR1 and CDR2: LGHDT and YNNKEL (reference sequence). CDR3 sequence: CASSIRRSSANYGYTF. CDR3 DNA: TGTGCCAGCAGCATAAGGCGGTCTTCAGCTAACTATGGCTACACCTTC.

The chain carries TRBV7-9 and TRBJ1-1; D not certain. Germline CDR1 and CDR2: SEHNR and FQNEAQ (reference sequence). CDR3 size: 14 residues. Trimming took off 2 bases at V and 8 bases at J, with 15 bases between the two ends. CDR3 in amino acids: CASSLLAGRPEAFF. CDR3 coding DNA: TGTGCCAGCAGCTTATTAGCGGGGAGACCCGAAGCTTTCTTT.

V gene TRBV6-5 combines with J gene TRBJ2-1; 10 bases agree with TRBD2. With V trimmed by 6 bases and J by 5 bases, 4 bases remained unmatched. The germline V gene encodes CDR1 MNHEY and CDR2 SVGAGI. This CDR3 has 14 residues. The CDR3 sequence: CASRKLAGNNEQFF. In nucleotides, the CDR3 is TGTGCCAGCAGGAAACTAGCGGGAAACAATGAGCAGTTCTTC.